This TCR beta chain emerged from a study of T cell responses to AZD1222 COVID-19 vaccine. Unmatched junction bases numbered 4, after V lost 0 bases and J lost 2 bases. The germline gives CDR1 LGHNA, CDR2 YNFKEQ. The CDR3 totals 16 residues. Study findings and constraints: The study identified only six AZD1222 recipients as seropositive at baseline.

Assay: immunoSEQ multiplex PCR; the TCRdb copy retains only in-frame clones and omits some. Of over 55,000 clones listed, 60% to 85% are singletons. Comment on this clone: The antigen is unknown.

The chain uses TRBV4-2 and TRBJ1-2; 9 positions match TRBD1. This sequence was found in an adult who received the AZD1222 COVID-19 vaccine. The specimen was peripheral blood, collected 28 days after the second AZD1222 dose. The CDR3 nucleotides read TGTGCCAGCAGCCAAGATCAGGGACAGGGCAACTATGGCTACACCTTC. It encodes CASSQDQGQGNYGYTF.